Following are 25 T cell receptor beta chains from one sample sequenced in a study of blood T cell repertoires in COVID-19. This table comes from immunoSEQ multiplex PCR, and its TCRdb copy is limited to in-frame clones, with some not included. This repertoire shows about 120,000 clones, more than 75% found once; its top ten account for less than 30%. Sequenced: peripheral blood. These receptors were obtained from a woman in her seventies with acute or convalescent COVID-19.

This clone has just a few counts. The rearrangement uses TRBV4-1 and TRBJ1-2; TRBD1 matches 8 bases. With V trimmed by 1 base and J by 5 bases, 9 bases remained unmatched. This CDR3 comprises 16 residues. Germline CDR1 is MGHRA and CDR2 is YSYEKL. In nucleotides, the CDR3 is TGCGCCAGCAGCCAAGCCGGGACAGGAGGACCTTATGGCTACACCTTC. Its translation: CASSQAGTGGPYGYTF.

The V call is TRBV14, the J call TRBJ1-4; TRBD1 matches 8 bases. The CDR3 contains 18 residues. With 4 bases clipped from V and 3 bases from J, the junction kept 13 bases outside the gene matches. The germline CDR1 and CDR2 sequences are SGHDN and FVKESK. In DNA, the CDR3 is TGTGCCAGCAGCCTACGGACAGGGACCAGGGCAGCTAATGAAAAACTGTTTTTT. Translation gives CASSLRTGTRAANEKLFF.

The J gene is TRBJ1-2, the V gene TRBV2; no firm D call. Germline V gene data show CDR1 as SNHLY and CDR2 as FYNNEI. The V end was cut by 4 bases, the J end by 3 bases, with 6 bases between. The CDR3 has 12 residues. The CDR3 sequence: CASSARYYGYTF. In DNA, the CDR3 is TGTGCCAGCAGTGCACGGTACTATGGCTACACCTTC. Using reference TRBV2 and TRBJ1-2 for the parts outside the CDR3, the full variable domain is EPEVTQTPSHQVTQMGQEVILRCVPISNHLYFYWYRQILGQKVEFLVSFYNNEISEKSEIFDDQFSVERPDGSNFTLKIRSTKLEDSAMYFCASSARYYGYTFGSGTRLTVV.

The rearrangement uses TRBV28 and TRBJ2-5, with 9 positions matching TRBD2. Germline V lookup: CDR1 MDHEN, CDR2 SYDVKM. The junction had 3 bases not matched to a gene; V was cut back by 8 bases and J by 2 bases. The CDR3 runs 13 residues. The CDR3 coding sequence is TGTGCCAGCGGTACTAGCGGGCAAGAGACCCAGTACTTC. Its protein product is CASGTSGQETQYF. The whole variable domain, remainder taken from reference TRBV28 and TRBJ2-5, is DVKVTQSSRYLVKRTGEKVFLECVQDMDHENMFWYRQDPGLGLRLIYFSYDVKMKEKGDIPEGYSVSREKKERFSLILESASTNQTSMYLCASGTSGQETQYFGPGTRLLVL.

CDR3 amino acids: CASSTFTGGLNSPLHF. The CDR3 bases are TGCGCCAGCAGCACCTTCACAGGGGGATTGAATTCACCCCTCCACTTT. V and J are TRBV5-1 and TRBJ1-6; 8 bases agree with TRBD1. The CDR3 runs to 16 residues. V lost 4 bases, J lost 7 bases, and 10 bases stayed unmatched. CDR1 is SGHRS, CDR2 YFSETQ, per germline.

The CDR3 DNA sequence: TGTGCCAGCAGAGACCATCCCGGGACAGGGATTTTTCCTTCCGCTGGAAACACCATATATTTT. This translates into CASRDHPGTGIFPSAGNTIYF. V is TRBV6-4 and J is TRBJ1-3, with 9 bases aligning to TRBD1. This CDR3 has 21 residues. The V segment lost 6 bases and the J segment 2 bases; nucleotides outside the gene matches: 23. In germline, CDR1 is MRHNA, CDR2 SNTAGT.

The chain combines TRBV11-2 with TRBJ2-7; TRBD1 matches 9 bases. The germline gives CDR1 SGHAT, CDR2 FQNNGV. CDR3 length: 14 residues. V gave up 5 bases and J gave up 5 bases; unmatched junction bases: 7. The CDR3 protein is CASSPRDRVHEQYF. The CDR3 DNA reads TGTGCCAGCAGCCCCCGGGACAGGGTCCACGAGCAGTACTTC.

The chain couples TRBV14 to TRBJ1-2; tentatively, D is TRBD1 (6 bases). This CDR3 contains 14 residues. V was clipped by 0 bases and J by 4 bases, with 9 bases between them. Germline CDR1 reads SGHDN; CDR2 reads FVKESK. CDR3 sequence: CASSQDGGAYGYTF. In nucleotides, the CDR3 is TGTGCCAGCAGCCAAGATGGGGGGGCCTATGGCTACACCTTC.

This rearrangement joins TRBV2 to TRBJ2-5; no clear D gene. V was clipped by 7 bases and J by 0 bases, with 9 bases between them. The CDR3 totals 13 residues. The germline gives CDR1 SNHLY, CDR2 FYNNEI. This CDR3 is CASKTYNQETQYF. The DNA for the CDR3 is TGTGCCAGCAAAACCTATAACCAAGAGACCCAGTACTTC.

V usage is TRBV19 and J usage is TRBJ1-1, with 8 bases aligning to TRBD1. Trimming cost V 3 bases and J 1 base; bases outside gene matches: 10. Germline values: CDR1 LNHDA, CDR2 SQIVND (reference sequence). There are 17 residues in the CDR3. CDR3 sequence: CASSISSPGGTNTEAFF. As DNA, the CDR3 is TGTGCCAGTAGTATTTCAAGTCCAGGGGGCACGAACACTGAAGCTTTCTTT.

This clone was seen a handful of times. This sequence joins TRBV9 and TRBJ2-5, with 8 bases matching TRBD2. This CDR3 contains 17 residues. Trimming at V came to 0 bases and at J to 0 bases, leaving 7 bases not matched to a gene. CDR1 and CDR2 (germline): SGDLS, YYNGEE. This chain's CDR3 is CASSVGPSGGYQETQYF. DNA for the CDR3: TGTGCCAGCAGCGTAGGTCCCAGCGGGGGCTACCAAGAGACCCAGTACTTC.

The rearrangement links TRBV3-1 (or the pseudogene TRBV3-2) to TRBJ1-4, with a tentative D call TRBD1 (6 bases). Germline V gene lookup returns CDR1 LGHDT and CDR2 YNNKEL (reference sequence). Between the trimmed V and J ends, which lost 4 bases and 10 bases, there was a span of 19 bases. The CDR3 extends over 15 amino acids. The CDR3 here is CASSPPGGGRGKLFF. The CDR3 region has the DNA TGTGCCAGCAGCCCCCCGGGGGGGGGCCGGGGAAAACTGTTTTTT.

The genes are TRBV7-2 and TRBJ1-3; D is perhaps TRBD1 (5 bases). The V end was cut by 3 bases, the J end by 4 bases, with 13 bases between. The germline V gene has CDR1 SGHTA and CDR2 FQGNSA. The CDR3 loop spans 15 amino acids. In DNA, the CDR3 is TGTGCCAGCAGCTTTCAAACAGGCGGAGGAAACACCATATATTTT. Encoded protein: CASSFQTGGGNTIYF.

The rearrangement uses TRBV19 and TRBJ1-1, with D unresolved. Looked up from germline, CDR1 is LNHDA and CDR2 is SQIVND (reference sequence). The CDR3 is 14 residues long. V dropped 6 bases and J dropped 5 bases, with 16 bases sitting between them. The CDR3 loop is CASSRTLGSTEAFF. The CDR3 region has the DNA TGTGCCAGTAGCAGGACGCTGGGGAGTACTGAAGCTTTCTTT.

V is TRBV18 and J is TRBJ1-2; 9 nucleotides align to TRBD1. V lost 3 bases and J lost 4; bases outside the gene matches: 6. CDR1 is KGHSH and CDR2 is LQKENI in the germline V gene. This CDR3 has 15 amino acids. The CDR3 sequence: CASSPRQGEVYGYTF. CDR3 nucleotide sequence: TGTGCCAGCTCACCGCGACAGGGGGAAGTCTATGGCTACACCTTC.

This chain uses TRBV12-5 with TRBJ2-5; D is possibly TRBD2 (7 bases). The germline V gene encodes CDR1 LGHNT and CDR2 FRNRAP. CDR3 length: 15 amino acids. The germline V and J ends were trimmed by 6 bases and 5 bases, with 19 bases remaining between them. The CDR3 DNA is TGTGCTAGTGGGAACCTACACGGGGGGCGGGAGACCCAGTACTTC. Protein sequence: CASGNLHGGRETQYF.

The V call is TRBV12-3 or TRBV12-4, the J call TRBJ2-7, with 7 nucleotides matching TRBD2. The CDR3 is made up of 13 amino acids. J was trimmed by 7 bases and V by 8 bases; bases with no gene match: 11. The CDR3 region has the DNA TGTGCCAGCGGGGGGGTAGTCGCAACTGAGCAGTACTTC. Translation gives CASGGVVATEQYF.

The chain carries TRBV7-2 and TRBJ1-1; possibly TRBD1 for D (6 bases). Germline CDR1 reads SGHTA; CDR2 reads FQGNSA. V shed 6 bases and J shed 0 bases, with 14 bases lying between them. This CDR3 is 15 amino acids long. The CDR3 reads CASSPTGGMNTEAFF. The CDR3 DNA follows: TGTGCCAGCAGTCCGACAGGCGGAATGAACACTGAAGCTTTCTTT.

This clone was recorded only once. The gene calls are TRBV27 and TRBJ1-1; TRBD1 matches at 9 bases. Germline V gives CDR1 MNHEY, CDR2 SMNVEV (reference sequence). CDR3 length: 14 residues. V was clipped by 3 bases and J by 7 bases; unmatched bases: 6. CDR3 sequence (DNA): TGTGCCAGCAGTTTTAGGACAGGGGTAAGTGAAGCTTTCTTT. Its protein product is CASSFRTGVSEAFF.

This clone has more than one count but fewer than ten. The J gene is TRBJ1-2, the V gene TRBV6-5; D gene ambiguous. Germline CDR1 MNHEY, CDR2 SVGAGI. The CDR3 runs to 11 residues. The V and J ends lost 10 bases and 3 bases respectively, with 9 bases between them. The DNA for the CDR3 is TGTGCCACCAAGCTCCACTATGGCTACACCTTC. It yields the protein CATKLHYGYTF.

The chain has TRBV6-5 and TRBJ2-7; possibly TRBD2 for D (6 bases). V lost 5 bases to trimming and J lost 2 bases, with 16 bases between them. Germline loops: CDR1 MNHEY, CDR2 SVGAGI. This CDR3 is built from 15 residues. The CDR3 here is CASSPAGIPTYEQYF. CDR3 nucleotides: TGTGCCAGCAGTCCCGCGGGGATTCCCACCTACGAGCAGTACTTC.

The J gene is TRBJ2-5, the V gene TRBV7-7; 12 positions match TRBD1. The CDR3 runs 16 residues. V was clipped by 5 bases and J by 6 bases; unmatched bases: 10. The germline V gene has CDR1 SSHAT and CDR2 FNYEAQ (reference sequence). The CDR3 nucleotides are TGTGCCAGCAGCAACTCGGGGACAGGGGGCTTGAAGACCCAGTACTTC. The encoded protein is CASSNSGTGGLKTQYF.

This clone was observed once. This chain connects TRBV11-2 to TRBJ2-1; 8 bases agree with TRBD1. After removal of 5 bases from V and 4 bases from J, the junction contained 10 bases not matched to a gene. The CDR3 length is 16 residues. Germline loops: CDR1 SGHAT, CDR2 FQNNGV. The CDR3 region is CASSRQVDRAYNEQFF. The CDR3 nucleotides read TGTGCCAGCAGCCGGCAGGTGGACAGGGCTTACAATGAGCAGTTCTTC. Drawing the rest from reference TRBV11-2 and TRBJ2-1, the complete variable domain is EAGVAQSPRYKIIEKRQSVAFWCNPISGHATLYWYQQILGQGPKLLIQFQNNGVVDDSQLPKDRFSAERLKGVDSTLKIQPAKLEDSAVYLCASSRQVDRAYNEQFFGPGTRLTVL.

The V and J genes are TRBV2 and TRBJ2-7, with TRBD2 identical over 9 bases. The CDR3 is 13 residues long. V lost 8 bases to trimming and J lost 3 bases; unmatched junction nucleotides: 5. Germline-derived CDR1 and CDR2 are SNHLY and FYNNEI. CDR3 in DNA: TGTGCCAGCCGCGGGGGGGGTCTCTACGAGCAGTACTTC. Translated, it gives CASRGGGLYEQYF.

This rearrangement joins TRBV28 to TRBJ2-7; 7 bases line up with TRBD2. The trim removed 6 bases at V and 0 bases at J, leaving 5 bases unmatched. CDR3 length: 14 residues. Germline values: CDR1 MDHEN, CDR2 SYDVKM. In nucleotides, the CDR3 is TGTGCCAGCAGCCGAAGCGGGGTCTCCTACGAGCAGTACTTC. It translates to CASSRSGVSYEQYF. Variable domain in full (rest from reference TRBV28 and TRBJ2-7): DVKVTQSSRYLVKRTGEKVFLECVQDMDHENMFWYRQDPGLGLRLIYFSYDVKMKEKGDIPEGYSVSREKKERFSLILESASTNQTSMYLCASSRSGVSYEQYFGPGTRLTVT.